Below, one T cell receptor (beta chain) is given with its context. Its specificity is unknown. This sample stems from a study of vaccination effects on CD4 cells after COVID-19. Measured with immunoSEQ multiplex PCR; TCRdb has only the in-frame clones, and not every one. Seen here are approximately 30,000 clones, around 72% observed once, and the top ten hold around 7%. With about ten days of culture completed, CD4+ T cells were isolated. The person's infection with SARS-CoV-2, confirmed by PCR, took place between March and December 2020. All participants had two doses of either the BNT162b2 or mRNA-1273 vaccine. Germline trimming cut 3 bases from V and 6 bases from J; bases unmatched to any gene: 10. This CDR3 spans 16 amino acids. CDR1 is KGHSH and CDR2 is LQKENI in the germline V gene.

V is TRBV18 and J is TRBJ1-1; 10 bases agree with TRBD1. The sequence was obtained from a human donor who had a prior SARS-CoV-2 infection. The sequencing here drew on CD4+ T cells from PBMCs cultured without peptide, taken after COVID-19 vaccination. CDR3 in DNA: TGTGCCAGCTCACCCAGGAACGGACAGGGGGTCGCTGAAGCTTTCTTT. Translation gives CASSPRNGQGVAEAFF.